A single sample is the source of the 27 T cell receptor beta chains below, sequenced in a study of T cells in women clearing cervical HPV infection. Repertoires were generated with immunoSEQ multiplex PCR, while TCRdb's copy carries only in-frame clones and drops some. The table lists roughly 49,000 clones, with more than 0.8% in the top ten. Source material: blood buffy coat. These receptors came from a woman aged 18 to 75 with a cervical HPV16 infection that either progressed to CIN3+ or cleared (not recorded which).

For this clone: The CDR3 extends 3 residues past the end of the read, so its final part is completed from the germline J gene. The V and J genes are TRBV14 and TRBJ2-4, with TRBD1 matching 9 bases. With V trimmed by 4 bases and J by 1 base, 5 bases remained unmatched. This CDR3 has 16 residues. CDR1 is SGHDN, CDR2 FVKESK, per germline. This chain's CDR3 is CASSPTGGTAKNIQYF. Incomplete CDR3 DNA: TGTGCCAGCAGCCCGACAGGGGGTACGGCCAAAAACATT.

Note on this clone: The read comes to an end 3 residues before the CDR3 does, leaving the germline J gene to fill in the end. V usage is TRBV5-4 and J usage is TRBJ2-5, with 7 bases matching TRBD1. V was clipped by 5 bases and J by 2 bases; unmatched bases: 9. The CDR3 is made up of 15 amino acids. Germline V gives CDR1 SGHNT, CDR2 YYREEE (reference sequence). CDR3 residues: CASSSPTGIQETQYF. CDR3 DNA (partial): TGTGCCAGCAGTTCTCCGACAGGGATACAAGAGACC. Based on the CDR3 plus reference TRBV5-4 and TRBJ2-5, the full variable domain is ETGVTQSPTHLIKTRGQQVTLRCSSQSGHNTVSWYQQALGQGPQFIFQYYREEENGRGNFPPRFSGLQFPNYSSELNVNALELDDSALYLCASSSPTGIQETQYFGPGTRLLVL.

As concerns this clone: Sequencing ends 3 residues short of the CDR3 end; the germline J gene provides the rest. The chain has TRBV5-1 and TRBJ1-5; TRBD1 might be the D (5 bases). Trimming left V 2 bases short and J 3 bases short, with 12 bases between. The CDR3 is 15 amino acids. Per germline, CDR1 SGHRS and CDR2 YFSETQ. CDR3 region: CASSFQGGPNQPQHF. The DNA read from the CDR3 is TGCGCCAGCAGCTTCCAGGGAGGACCCAATCAGCCC.

As to this clone: Coverage ceases 3 residues before the CDR3 finishes, and the germline J gene fills in the end. V and J are TRBV20-1 and TRBJ2-1; 9 positions match TRBD2. This CDR3 spans 17 amino acids. Germline V gene lookup returns CDR1 DFQATT and CDR2 SNEGSKA (reference sequence). V shed 1 base and J 0 bases; nucleotides not matched to a gene: 7. The CDR3 spells CSARVSGGRGSYNEQFF. CDR3 DNA, as far as it was read: TGCAGTGCTAGAGTTAGCGGGGGTCGGGGCTCCTACAATGAG.

As to this clone: The junction departs from germline at one end; a sequencing error may be responsible. The read terminates 3 residues ahead of where the CDR3 ends, so the germline J gene completes it. The same CDR3 can be traced to other DNA sequences in this sample. The chain uses TRBV20-1 and TRBJ1-3; 7 bases align to TRBD1. Germline CDR1 and CDR2: DFQATT and SNEGSKA (reference sequence). This CDR3 spans 19 amino acids. CDR3 DNA (partial): TGCAGTGCTAGAAGGCCACAGGGGACCTACCCCTTCTCTGGAAACACG. This encodes CSARRPQGTYPFSGNT. The CDR3 as a whole reads CSARRPQGTYPFSGNTIYF.

In the case of this clone: The read ends 3 residues early relative to the CDR3; the germline J gene fills the gap. This chain joins TRBV7-9 and TRBJ2-2; D call uncertain. Germline V gene lookup returns CDR1 SEHNR and CDR2 FQNEAQ (reference sequence). This CDR3 is built from 13 residues. V dropped 5 bases and J dropped 9 bases, with 13 bases sitting between them. CDR3 sequence reads: CASSGDNFRELFF. Partial CDR3 DNA: TGTGCCAGCAGCGGAGACAATTTCCGGGAG.

A word on this clone: The missing CDR3 end, 3 residues past where the read stops, is filled in from the germline J gene. The chain uses TRBV6-1 and TRBJ2-7; perhaps TRBD1 as D (5 bases). The germline V and J ends were trimmed by 1 base and 3 bases, with 10 bases remaining between them. Per the germline V gene, CDR1 is MNHNS and CDR2 is SASEGT. The CDR3 is made up of 14 amino acids. The CDR3 bases that were read are TGTGCCAGCAGTGAAGGCAGGGTCGACTACGAG. The encoded protein is CASSEGRVDYE. The complete CDR3 sequence is CASSEGRVDYEQYF.

Regarding this clone: The read halts 3 residues ahead of the CDR3 end, with the missing end drawn from the germline J gene. The chain joins TRBV20-1 to TRBJ2-2, with 11 bases identical to TRBD2. J lost 6 bases, V lost 4 bases, and 4 bases had no gene match. There are 14 residues in the CDR3. The germline gives CDR1 DFQATT, CDR2 SNEGSKA (reference sequence). CDR3 amino acids: CSATHSGGAGELFF. Incomplete CDR3 DNA: TGCAGTGCTACCCATAGCGGGGGGGCCGGGGAG.

On this clone itself: The CDR3 end falls 3 residues outside the read, so it is completed with the germline J gene. V usage is TRBV5-5 and J usage is TRBJ1-6, with 7 nucleotides matching TRBD1. The junction had 4 bases not matched to a gene; V was cut back by 0 bases and J by 7 bases. The germline CDR1 and CDR2 sequences are SGHKS and YYEKEE (reference sequence). The CDR3 has 15 residues. Here the CDR3 reads CASSLEGQRNSPLHF. The sequenced CDR3 bases are TGTGCCAGCAGCTTGGAGGGACAGCGGAATTCACCC.

Of note for this clone: Read sequence stops 3 residues before the CDR3 end, and the germline J gene provides the missing end. The chain links TRBV13 to TRBJ1-1; D remains ambiguous. This CDR3 is built from 11 residues. Germline lookup yields CDR1 PRHDT and CDR2 FYEKMQ (reference sequence). CDR3 region: CASSLELGAFF. CDR3 DNA, as far as it was read: TGTGCCAGCAGCTTAGAGTTAGGG. Together with reference TRBV13 and TRBJ1-1, the CDR3 gives the full variable domain: AAGVIQSPRHLIKEKRETATLKCYPIPRHDTVYWYQQGPGQDPQFLISFYEKMQSDKGSIPDRFSAQQFSDYHSELNMSSLELGDSALYFCASSLELGAFFGQGTRLTVV.

Remarks on this clone: The read comes to an end 3 residues before the CDR3 does, leaving the germline J gene to fill in the end. This chain uses TRBV19 with TRBJ2-4; D is uncertain. CDR1 is LNHDA, CDR2 SQIVND, per germline (reference sequence). There are 15 residues in the CDR3. CDR3 bases read: TGTGCCAGTAGTGGAGATCCTAGGTTTAACTATGGT. It translates to CASSGDPRFNYG. The CDR3 reads in full as CASSGDPRFNYGQYF.

Comment on this clone: The read ends 3 residues before the CDR3 terminus; that terminus is restored from the germline J gene. The chain carries TRBV5-4 and TRBJ1-6; 10 bases are a match to TRBD1. CDR3 length: 15 amino acids. The V segment lost 4 bases and the J segment 6 bases; nucleotides outside the gene matches: 4. Germline V CDR1 and CDR2: SGHNT, YYREEE (reference sequence). CDR3 protein: CASSGTGVGNSPLHF. The covered CDR3 bases are TGTGCCAGCAGCGGGACAGGGGTGGGTAATTCACCC.

Of note for this clone: From the germline J gene comes the end of the CDR3, since the read stops 3 residues before it. The chain carries TRBV12-3 or TRBV12-4 and TRBJ2-7; D unresolved. Trimming took 3 bases from V and 3 from J, leaving 6 bases between them. The CDR3 loop spans 12 amino acids. The CDR3 here is CASSFIYYEQYF. The sequenced part of the CDR3 DNA is TGTGCCAGCAGTTTTATCTACTACGAG.

In the case of this clone: The read stops 3 residues short of the end of the CDR3; the missing end is completed from the germline J gene. The chain links TRBV20-1 to TRBJ1-2; possibly TRBD1 for D (5 bases). V was trimmed by 0 bases and J by 2 bases, leaving 13 bases between them. This CDR3 is built from 15 residues. CDR1 and CDR2 from the germline V gene are DFQATT and SNEGSKA (reference sequence). Here the CDR3 reads CSAREDGRVNYGYTF. Incomplete CDR3 DNA: TGCAGTGCTAGAGAAGATGGCAGGGTCAACTATGGC.

Remarks on this clone: The read falls 3 residues short of the CDR3 end, and the missing part is taken from the germline J gene. V gene TRBV19 combines with J gene TRBJ1-6, with 7 positions matching TRBD1. CDR3 length: 16 amino acids. J lost 7 bases, V lost 2 bases, and 8 bases had no gene match. The V gene's germline CDR1 is LNHDA and CDR2 SQIVND (reference sequence). The CDR3 bases that were read are TGTGCCAGTAGTATATGGCGGGGACAGTCAAATTCACCC. It is translated as CASSIWRGQSNSP. The entire CDR3 protein is CASSIWRGQSNSPLHF.

Of note for this clone: Germline and junction disagree at one end, which may indicate a read error. The CDR3 DNA, read in part, is TGTGCCAGCAGCGTAGGGTCAGAGACG. Protein product: CASSVGSET. The CDR3, in full, reads CASSVGSETQYF. The J gene is TRBJ2-3, the V gene TRBV9; no firm D call. The missing CDR3 end, 3 residues past where the read stops, is filled in from the germline J gene. CDR3 length: 12 amino acids. Germline V lookup: CDR1 SGDLS, CDR2 YYNGEE.

A word on this clone: The CDR3 goes on 3 residues after the read ends, and that part is filled in from the germline J gene. The V and J genes are TRBV5-6 and TRBJ2-3; D is ambiguous. There are 13 residues in the CDR3. Germline CDR1 reads SGHDT; CDR2 reads YYEEEE. Trimming took 0 bases from V and 3 from J, leaving 5 bases between them. Incomplete CDR3 DNA: TGTGCCAGCAGCTTGGATAGTACAGATACG. It yields the protein CASSLDSTDT. The whole CDR3 region reads CASSLDSTDTQYF.

The CDR3 here is CAWSTDRMIFGKTGELFF. The covered CDR3 bases are TGTGCCTGGAGTACGGACAGGATGATCTTCGGGAAAACCGGGGAG. V is TRBV30 and J is TRBJ2-2; TRBD1 matches at 7 bases. The CDR3 is cut off 3 residues early in the read; its end comes from the germline J gene. Germline CDR1 GTSNPN, CDR2 SVGIG (reference sequence). Losses at the gene ends were 2 bases for V and 5 bases for J; bases not matched to a gene: 17. This CDR3 has 18 residues.

With regard to this clone: The CDR3 is cut off 3 residues early in the read; its end comes from the germline J gene. The V gene is TRBV5-4, the J gene TRBJ1-2, with D possibly being TRBD1 (6 bases). The CDR3 loop spans 13 amino acids. The germline V gene encodes CDR1 SGHNT and CDR2 YYREEE (reference sequence). CDR3 loop: CASSLDRVGGYTF. The covered CDR3 bases are TGTGCCAGCAGCTTGGACAGGGTCGGGGGC.

Note on this clone: The read ends 3 residues before the CDR3 terminus; that terminus is restored from the germline J gene. This chain joins TRBV30 and TRBJ2-7; D remains unclear. CDR3 length: 13 residues. Germline values: CDR1 GTSNPN, CDR2 SVGIG (reference sequence). The germline V and J ends were trimmed by 2 bases and 2 bases, with 10 bases remaining between them. Partial CDR3 DNA: TGTGCCTGGAGTCGACCAGGTCCCTACGAG. It yields the protein CAWSRPGPYE. The CDR3 in its entirety is CAWSRPGPYEQYF.

About this clone itself: The read ends 3 residues shy of where the CDR3 ends; the end is completed using the germline J gene. The chain uses TRBV19 and TRBJ1-1; D perhaps matches TRBD1 (5 bases). This CDR3 is built from 12 residues. Germline V CDR1 and CDR2: LNHDA, SQIVND (reference sequence). The CDR3 reads CASSMVGQGAFF. CDR3 bases read: TGTGCCAGTAGTATGGTGGGGCAGGGA.

Concerning this clone: The CDR3 extends 3 residues past the end of the read, so its final part is completed from the germline J gene. V usage is TRBV5-5 and J usage is TRBJ1-2; 9 nucleotides match TRBD1. CDR1 SGHKS and CDR2 YYEKEE come from the germline V gene (reference sequence). The CDR3 has 15 amino acids. Unmatched junction bases numbered 9, after V lost 3 bases and J lost 6 bases. The CDR3 bases that were read are TGTGCCAGCAGCTGGTGGGACAGGGCTATAGATGGC. This encodes CASSWWDRAIDG. The full CDR3 protein reads CASSWWDRAIDGYTF.

Of note for this clone: The read terminates 3 residues ahead of where the CDR3 ends, so the germline J gene completes it. J is TRBJ2-7 and V is TRBV7-2; D is ambiguous. Germline assignment: CDR1 SGHTA and CDR2 FQGNSA. Trimming stripped 5 bases from V and 0 bases from J, with 11 bases between. This CDR3 has 14 amino acids. This chain's CDR3 is CASSPYLSSYEQYF. The sequenced part of the CDR3 DNA is TGTGCCAGCAGCCCCTATCTAAGCTCCTACGAG.

Points on this clone: The read ends 3 residues shy of where the CDR3 ends; the end is completed using the germline J gene. V is TRBV5-1 and J is TRBJ2-7, with 11 bases lining up with TRBD2. With 2 bases clipped from V and 5 bases from J, the junction kept 3 bases outside the gene matches. CDR1 and CDR2 (germline): SGHRS, YFSETQ. The CDR3 is 14 residues long. The DNA read from the CDR3 is TGCGCCAGCAGCTTACTAGCGGGGGTCAACGAG. It is translated as CASSLLAGVNE. The full CDR3 is CASSLLAGVNEQYF.

A note on this clone: The CDR3 goes on 3 residues after the read ends, and that part is filled in from the germline J gene. The chain recombines TRBV5-1 with TRBJ2-3; TRBD1 agrees at 7 bases. The CDR3 is 21 residues long. V lost 1 base to trimming and J lost 6 bases; unmatched junction nucleotides: 26. Germline loops: CDR1 SGHRS, CDR2 YFSETQ. The chain's CDR3 is CASSLNGGRSVDRASSDTQYF. Partial CDR3 DNA: TGCGCCAGCAGCTTGAATGGGGGCCGTTCCGTCGACAGGGCCTCCTCGGATACG.

About this clone itself: The read ends 3 residues before the CDR3 terminus; that terminus is restored from the germline J gene. V is TRBV18 and J is TRBJ1-2; D is uncertain. There are 15 residues in the CDR3. Germline V lookup: CDR1 KGHSH, CDR2 LQKENI. The DNA read from the CDR3 is TGTGCCAGCTCACCAGCGGGTGGGAGCTCCTACGAC. Residues: CASSPAGGSSYD. The whole CDR3 sequence reads CASSPAGGSSYDYTF.

CDR3 amino acids: CASSSPSGPSGGETQYF. Partial CDR3 DNA: TGCGCCAGCAGCTCCCCCTCGGGTCCTAGCGGGGGGGAGACC. The V and J genes are TRBV5-1 and TRBJ2-5; 11 nucleotides match TRBD2. With the read ending 3 residues before the CDR3 end, the germline J gene is used to fill in that end. CDR1 is SGHRS and CDR2 is YFSETQ in the germline V gene. Unmatched junction bases numbered 12, after V lost 3 bases and J lost 5 bases. This CDR3 comprises 17 residues.